A selection of T cell receptor beta chains follows, all from one sample in a study of cytotoxic CD8 clonotypes in ibrutinib-treated CLL. The repertoire was sequenced with immunoSEQ multiplex PCR; TCRdb's copy has only in-frame clones and lacks some. The sample lists over 150,000 clones, 72% occurring once. The sample consisted of PBMCs, taken after 24 months of ibrutinib treatment. These receptors all come from a human donor with chronic lymphocytic leukemia. Both conserved end residues are part of each CDR3. Fields, in order: CDR3 protein, CDR3 DNA, clone size, V gene, D gene, J gene. A D gene is named only where the DNA matches it firmly. Clone size is shown for a subset of rows, as once, few, many or a class of expanded clone.

CDR3aa: CASSRGLAGAYEQYF; CDR3nt: TGTGCCAGCAGCCGCGGACTAGCGGGAGCCTACGAGCAGTACTTC; abundance: .; v_gene: TRBV9; d_gene: TRBD2; j_gene: TRBJ2-7
CDR3aa: CASQGGSGNTIYF; CDR3nt: TGTGCCAGTCAGGGAGGCTCTGGAAACACCATATATTTT; abundance: .; v_gene: TRBV2; d_gene: .; j_gene: TRBJ1-3
CDR3aa: CASSQESTGHTEAFF; CDR3nt: TGCGCCAGCAGCCAAGAGTCAACAGGTCACACTGAAGCTTTCTTT; abundance: .; v_gene: TRBV4-1; d_gene: .; j_gene: TRBJ1-1
CDR3aa: CASSPPTGAYEQYF; CDR3nt: TGTGCCAGCAGCCCCCCAACAGGGGCCTACGAGCAGTACTTC; abundance: once; v_gene: TRBV7-9; d_gene: TRBD1; j_gene: TRBJ2-7
CDR3aa: CAWSTRQGWPDTQYF; CDR3nt: TGTGCCTGGAGTACAAGACAGGGGTGGCCAGATACGCAGTATTTT; abundance: once; v_gene: TRBV30; d_gene: TRBD1; j_gene: TRBJ2-3
CDR3aa: CASRQGWANEKLFF; CDR3nt: TGTGCCAGCAGGCAGGGCTGGGCTAATGAAAAACTGTTTTTT; abundance: .; v_gene: TRBV6-5; d_gene: .; j_gene: TRBJ1-4
CDR3aa: CAWSFRRSYNEQFF; CDR3nt: TGTGCCTGGAGTTTTAGGAGAAGTTACAATGAGCAGTTCTTC; abundance: .; v_gene: TRBV30; d_gene: .; j_gene: TRBJ2-1
CDR3aa: CASSVGAIADTQYF; CDR3nt: TGTGCCAGCAGCGTTGGAGCGATCGCAGATACGCAGTATTTT; abundance: .; v_gene: TRBV9; d_gene: .; j_gene: TRBJ2-3
CDR3aa: CASSSTSGSYNEQFF; CDR3nt: TGTGCCAGCAGTTCGACTAGCGGGAGTTACAATGAGCAGTTCTTC; abundance: once; v_gene: TRBV6-5; d_gene: TRBD2; j_gene: TRBJ2-1
CDR3aa: CASSLRLGQGHYQETQYF; CDR3nt: TGTGCCAGCAGCTTACGTCTGGGACAGGGTCACTACCAAGAGACCCAGTACTTC; abundance: .; v_gene: TRBV7-9; d_gene: TRBD1; j_gene: TRBJ2-5
CDR3aa: CASSQEAGTSGRGSYEQYF; CDR3nt: TGTGCCAGCAGCCAAGAGGCCGGGACTAGCGGGAGAGGGTCCTACGAGCAGTACTTC; abundance: .; v_gene: TRBV14; d_gene: TRBD2; j_gene: TRBJ2-7
CDR3aa: CASRTDRQETQYF; CDR3nt: TGTGCCAGCAGAACGGACAGACAAGAGACCCAGTACTTC; abundance: .; v_gene: TRBV5-4; d_gene: .; j_gene: TRBJ2-5
CDR3aa: CASSQDLYRLDRVATEAFF; CDR3nt: TGTGCCAGCAGCCAAGACTTATATCGACTGGACAGGGTAGCCACTGAAGCTTTCTTT; abundance: .; v_gene: TRBV4-2; d_gene: TRBD1; j_gene: TRBJ1-1
CDR3aa: CARVTPNRGPDTQYF; CDR3nt: TGTGCCAGAGTTACCCCAAACAGGGGACCAGATACGCAGTATTTT; abundance: .; v_gene: TRBV5-3; d_gene: TRBD1; j_gene: TRBJ2-3
CDR3aa: CASSVDLLGASGFNEQFF; CDR3nt: TGTGCCAGCAGCGTAGATCTTCTCGGGGCTAGCGGGTTCAATGAGCAGTTCTTC; abundance: .; v_gene: TRBV9; d_gene: TRBD2; j_gene: TRBJ2-1
CDR3aa: CASSLFRLGGNEQFF; CDR3nt: TGTGCCAGCAGCTTATTCCGTCTAGGTGGAAATGAGCAGTTCTTC; abundance: .; v_gene: TRBV11-2; d_gene: .; j_gene: TRBJ2-1
CDR3aa: CASRQLAGGTDTQYF; CDR3nt: TGTGCCAGCAGGCAACTAGCGGGAGGGACAGATACGCAGTATTTT; abundance: .; v_gene: TRBV27; d_gene: TRBD2; j_gene: TRBJ2-3
CDR3aa: CASSPGQSSYNEQFF; CDR3nt: TGCGCCAGCAGCCCGGGACAGAGCTCCTACAATGAGCAGTTCTTC; abundance: .; v_gene: TRBV5-1; d_gene: TRBD1; j_gene: TRBJ2-1
CDR3aa: CASSHPTGYEQYF; CDR3nt: TGTGCCAGCAGCCACCCGACAGGCTACGAGCAGTACTTC; abundance: .; v_gene: TRBV4-2; d_gene: .; j_gene: TRBJ2-7
CDR3aa: CASSGGGTGTGPSYEQYF; CDR3nt: TGTGCCAGCAGTGGTGGGGGTACAGGGACAGGGCCCTCCTACGAGCAGTACTTC; abundance: few; v_gene: TRBV6-1; d_gene: TRBD1; j_gene: TRBJ2-7
CDR3aa: CASSLAASGGSYEQYF; CDR3nt: TGTGCCAGCAGCTTAGCGGCTAGCGGGGGCAGCTACGAGCAGTACTTC; abundance: .; v_gene: TRBV7-8; d_gene: TRBD2; j_gene: TRBJ2-7
CDR3aa: CASSLGSGQETQYF; CDR3nt: TGCGCCAGCAGCTTGGGTTCGGGGCAAGAGACCCAGTACTTC; abundance: few; v_gene: TRBV5-1; d_gene: .; j_gene: TRBJ2-5
CDR3aa: CASKGAWGLGGYTF; CDR3nt: TGTGCCAGCAAGGGGGCGTGGGGCTTAGGGGGCTACACCTTC; abundance: .; v_gene: TRBV27; d_gene: TRBD1; j_gene: TRBJ1-2
CDR3aa: CASSSSGRYTGELFF; CDR3nt: TGTGCCAGCAGCTCCTCCGGGAGGTACACCGGGGAGCTGTTTTTT; abundance: .; v_gene: TRBV7-6; d_gene: TRBD2; j_gene: TRBJ2-2
CDR3aa: CASSPKVGETQYF; CDR3nt: TGTGCCAGCAGCCCCAAAGTCGGGGAGACCCAGTACTTC; abundance: .; v_gene: TRBV7-2; d_gene: .; j_gene: TRBJ2-5
CDR3aa: CASSSRQGLLYEQYF; CDR3nt: TGTGCCAGCAGCTCCCGGCAGGGTCTTCTCTACGAGCAGTACTTC; abundance: few; v_gene: TRBV11-2; d_gene: .; j_gene: TRBJ2-7
CDR3aa: CASSSMTGELFF; CDR3nt: TGTGCCAGCAGTTCTATGACCGGGGAGCTGTTTTTT; abundance: few; v_gene: TRBV27; d_gene: .; j_gene: TRBJ2-2
CDR3aa: CASSQSVGEKLFF; CDR3nt: TGCGCCAGCAGCCAATCAGTGGGAGAAAAACTGTTTTTT; abundance: .; v_gene: TRBV4-3; d_gene: .; j_gene: TRBJ1-4
CDR3aa: CASSLGLAGVPDTQYF; CDR3nt: TGCGCCAGCAGCCTAGGACTAGCGGGAGTTCCAGATACGCAGTATTTT; abundance: .; v_gene: TRBV5-1; d_gene: TRBD2; j_gene: TRBJ2-3
CDR3aa: CASSLAFSYEQYF; CDR3nt: TGTGCTAGCAGCTTAGCCTTCTCCTACGAGCAGTACTTC; abundance: .; v_gene: TRBV7-7; d_gene: .; j_gene: TRBJ2-7
CDR3aa: CASRRKATNEKLFF; CDR3nt: TGTGCCAGCAGACGTAAGGCAACTAATGAAAAACTGTTTTTT; abundance: .; v_gene: TRBV6-5; d_gene: .; j_gene: TRBJ1-4
CDR3aa: CASSQGQGDYEQYF; CDR3nt: TGCGCCAGCAGCCAAGGACAGGGGGACTACGAGCAGTACTTC; abundance: .; v_gene: TRBV5-1; d_gene: TRBD1; j_gene: TRBJ2-7
CDR3aa: CASSLTGEDQPQHF; CDR3nt: TGTGCCAGCAGTCTGACAGGGGAGGATCAGCCCCAGCATTTT; abundance: .; v_gene: TRBV6-6; d_gene: TRBD1; j_gene: TRBJ1-5
CDR3aa: CASSRYGAAEQFF; CDR3nt: TGCGCCAGCAGCCGTTACGGAGCGGCAGAGCAGTTCTTC; abundance: once; v_gene: TRBV4-3; d_gene: .; j_gene: TRBJ2-1
CDR3aa: CAETGPPSYNEQFF; CDR3nt: TGTGCCGAGACTGGACCGCCCTCCTACAATGAGCAGTTCTTC; abundance: .; v_gene: TRBV30; d_gene: .; j_gene: TRBJ2-1
CDR3aa: CVSRPASGLGTDTQYF; CDR3nt: TGTGTCTCTCGGCCGGCTAGCGGGTTAGGCACAGATACGCAGTATTTT; abundance: .; v_gene: TRBV28; d_gene: TRBD2; j_gene: TRBJ2-3
CDR3aa: CASSLFAANYEQYF; CDR3nt: TGCGCCAGCAGCTTGTTCGCCGCTAACTACGAGCAGTACTTC; abundance: .; v_gene: TRBV5-1; d_gene: .; j_gene: TRBJ2-7
CDR3aa: CASSPITGNYEQYF; CDR3nt: TGTGCCAGCTCACCTATAACAGGTAACTACGAGCAGTACTTC; abundance: .; v_gene: TRBV18; d_gene: .; j_gene: TRBJ2-7
CDR3aa: CASSLGTSAYNEQFF; CDR3nt: TGTGCCAGCAGTTTGGGGACTAGTGCCTACAATGAGCAGTTCTTC; abundance: .; v_gene: TRBV6-5; d_gene: TRBD2; j_gene: TRBJ2-1
CDR3aa: CASSLSPGRNQPQHF; CDR3nt: TGTGCCAGCAGTCTCAGTCCGGGTAGGAATCAGCCCCAGCATTTT; abundance: .; v_gene: TRBV27; d_gene: .; j_gene: TRBJ1-5
CDR3aa: CASSYSTGQGYEQYF; CDR3nt: TGTGCCAGCAGTTACTCAACGGGACAGGGGTACGAGCAGTACTTC; abundance: .; v_gene: TRBV6-5; d_gene: TRBD1; j_gene: TRBJ2-7
CDR3aa: CASSVPMGEGLETQYF; CDR3nt: TGTGCCAGCAGCGTACCGATGGGGGAGGGTTTGGAGACCCAGTACTTC; abundance: .; v_gene: TRBV9; d_gene: TRBD2; j_gene: TRBJ2-5
CDR3aa: CASNGYSGANVLTF; CDR3nt: TGTGCCAGCAACGGTTACTCTGGGGCCAACGTCCTGACTTTC; abundance: .; v_gene: TRBV5-8; d_gene: .; j_gene: TRBJ2-6
CDR3aa: CASSRTGVGEKLFF; CDR3nt: TGTGCCAGCAGCAGGACAGGGGTTGGTGAAAAACTGTTTTTT; abundance: .; v_gene: TRBV6-5; d_gene: TRBD1; j_gene: TRBJ1-4
CDR3aa: CASSEEAGRYGYTF; CDR3nt: TGTGCCAGCAGTGAAGAGGCGGGTCGCTATGGCTACACCTTC; abundance: .; v_gene: TRBV6-1; d_gene: .; j_gene: TRBJ1-2
CDR3aa: CASSIGFGGSYNEQFF; CDR3nt: TGTGCCAGTAGTATAGGTTTTGGCGGCTCCTACAATGAGCAGTTCTTC; abundance: .; v_gene: TRBV19; d_gene: .; j_gene: TRBJ2-1
CDR3aa: CASSLAGNHRGTEAFF; CDR3nt: TGTGCCAGCAGCTTAGCAGGAAATCACAGGGGCACTGAAGCTTTCTTT; abundance: .; v_gene: TRBV7-9; d_gene: TRBD1; j_gene: TRBJ1-1
CDR3aa: CASSLSLARNTDTQYF; CDR3nt: TGTGCCAGCAGCTTATCTTTAGCCCGCAACACAGATACGCAGTATTTT; abundance: .; v_gene: TRBV7-2; d_gene: .; j_gene: TRBJ2-3
CDR3aa: CASSQGRQTLNTEAFF; CDR3nt: TGCGCCAGCAGCCAAGGGCGACAGACGTTGAACACTGAAGCTTTCTTT; abundance: .; v_gene: TRBV4-3; d_gene: .; j_gene: TRBJ1-1
CDR3aa: CASSHLTGTSGSDQETQYF; CDR3nt: TGTGCCAGCAGCCACCTCACCGGGACTAGCGGGAGTGATCAAGAGACCCAGTACTTC; abundance: .; v_gene: TRBV4-2; d_gene: TRBD2; j_gene: TRBJ2-5
CDR3aa: CASSYSRERSTDTQYF; CDR3nt: TGTGCCAGCAGTTACTCTCGGGAGAGAAGCACAGATACGCAGTATTTT; abundance: .; v_gene: TRBV6-5; d_gene: .; j_gene: TRBJ2-3
CDR3aa: CASSDRGLSEKLFF; CDR3nt: TGTGCCAGCAGTGACAGGGGGCTCAGTGAAAAACTGTTTTTT; abundance: .; v_gene: TRBV25-1; d_gene: TRBD1; j_gene: TRBJ1-4